This TCR beta chain originates from a study of blood T cell repertoires in COVID-19. Across the whole study: Samples representing acute and convalescent COVID-19 were sourced from the United States, Italy and Spain. From T cells, B-cell-depleted T cells, or PBMCs came the material, which was cDNA or gDNA.

In the original analysis: Estimation of nucleated cell counts was performed using reference gene primer amplification. The protocol was immunoSEQ multiplex PCR, while the TCRdb copy is restricted to in-frame clones and leaves out a portion. That table supplies the V and J calls and clone size; D and trimming were determined from the DNA. The data hold about 74,000 clones, with 80% to 90% observed a single time. The CDR3 is 16 amino acids. The germline V gene has CDR1 MNHEY and CDR2 SMNVEV (reference sequence). V lost 4 bases and J lost 10; bases outside the gene matches: 14. This clone has only one observation.

What was sequenced was peripheral blood. The TCR originated in an elderly woman with active or convalescent COVID-19. The chain recombines TRBV27 with TRBJ2-2; 8 bases line up with TRBD1. The CDR3: CASSSTGEYWIEELFF. CDR3 DNA: TGTGCCAGCAGTTCGACAGGGGAGTATTGGATTGAGGAGCTGTTTTTT.